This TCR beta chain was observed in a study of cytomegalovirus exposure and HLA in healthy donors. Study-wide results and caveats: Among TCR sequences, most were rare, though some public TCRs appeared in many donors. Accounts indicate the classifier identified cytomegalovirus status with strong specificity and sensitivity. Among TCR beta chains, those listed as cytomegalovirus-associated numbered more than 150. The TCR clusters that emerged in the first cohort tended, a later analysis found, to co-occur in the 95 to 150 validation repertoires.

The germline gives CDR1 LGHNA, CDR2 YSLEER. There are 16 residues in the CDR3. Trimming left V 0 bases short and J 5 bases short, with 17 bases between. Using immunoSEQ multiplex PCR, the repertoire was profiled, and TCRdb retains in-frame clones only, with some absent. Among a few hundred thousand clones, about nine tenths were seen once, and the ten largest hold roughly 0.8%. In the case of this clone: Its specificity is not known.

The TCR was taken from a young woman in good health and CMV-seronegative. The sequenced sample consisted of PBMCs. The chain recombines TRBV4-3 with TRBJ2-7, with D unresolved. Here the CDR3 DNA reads TGCGCCAGCAGCCAAGAAGGTCCAGGTTTAAGGAACGAGCAGTACTTC. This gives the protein CASSQEGPGLRNEQYF.